The clone carrying this T cell receptor beta chain was seen a single time. V lost 6 bases, J lost 3 bases, and 14 bases lay in between. Germline lookup yields CDR1 MDHEN and CDR2 SYDVKM. This CDR3 region has 14 residues. The authors reverse transcribed 0.5 to 1 ug RNA with random hexamers. Coverage of TCR beta CDR3 amplification by immunoSEQ multiplex PCR extended to 54 Vbeta and 13 Jbeta. TCRdb called the immunoSEQ multiplex PCR reads again in MiXCR, with one record for every CDR3 protein. The sample has around 130,000 distinct CDR3 sequences, 94% seen once. Blood CD8+ and CD4+ T cells underwent high-throughput TCR beta sequencing. TEMRA cells were enriched by FACS, and CD4+ and CD8+ T cells were negatively isolated. The sample originates from a study of CD8 T cells in Susac syndrome.

The TCR was taken from a human donor in good health. This rearrangement joins TRBV28 to TRBJ1-1; D is possibly TRBD1 (5 bases). The sequencing sample was made of CD4+ T cells from PBMCs. CDR3 in amino acids: CASSPGWRDTEAFF. The CDR3 region has the DNA TGTGCCAGCAGCCCAGGGTGGAGGGACACTGAAGCTTTCTTT.